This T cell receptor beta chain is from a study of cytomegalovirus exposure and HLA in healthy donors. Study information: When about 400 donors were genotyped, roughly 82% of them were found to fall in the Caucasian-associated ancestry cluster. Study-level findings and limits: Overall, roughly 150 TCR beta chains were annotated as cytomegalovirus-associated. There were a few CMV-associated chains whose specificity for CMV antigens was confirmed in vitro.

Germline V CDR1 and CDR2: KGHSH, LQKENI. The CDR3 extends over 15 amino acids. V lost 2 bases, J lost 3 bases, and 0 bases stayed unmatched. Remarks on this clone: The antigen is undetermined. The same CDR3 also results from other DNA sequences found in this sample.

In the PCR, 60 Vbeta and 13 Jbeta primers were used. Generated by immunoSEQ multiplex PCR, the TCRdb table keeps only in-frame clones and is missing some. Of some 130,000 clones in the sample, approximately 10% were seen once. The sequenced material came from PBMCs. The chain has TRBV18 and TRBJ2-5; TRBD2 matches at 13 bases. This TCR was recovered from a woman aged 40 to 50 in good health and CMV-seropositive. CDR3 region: CASSPGTSGEETQYF. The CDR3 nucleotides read TGTGCCAGCTCACCAGGGACTAGCGGGGAAGAGACCCAGTACTTC. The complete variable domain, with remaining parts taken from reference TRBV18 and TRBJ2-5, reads NAGVMQNPRHLVRRRGQEARLRCSPMKGHSHVYWYRQLPEEGLKFMVYLQKENIIDESGMPKERFSAEFPKEGPSILRIQQVVRGDSAAYFCASSPGTSGEETQYFGPGTRLLVL.